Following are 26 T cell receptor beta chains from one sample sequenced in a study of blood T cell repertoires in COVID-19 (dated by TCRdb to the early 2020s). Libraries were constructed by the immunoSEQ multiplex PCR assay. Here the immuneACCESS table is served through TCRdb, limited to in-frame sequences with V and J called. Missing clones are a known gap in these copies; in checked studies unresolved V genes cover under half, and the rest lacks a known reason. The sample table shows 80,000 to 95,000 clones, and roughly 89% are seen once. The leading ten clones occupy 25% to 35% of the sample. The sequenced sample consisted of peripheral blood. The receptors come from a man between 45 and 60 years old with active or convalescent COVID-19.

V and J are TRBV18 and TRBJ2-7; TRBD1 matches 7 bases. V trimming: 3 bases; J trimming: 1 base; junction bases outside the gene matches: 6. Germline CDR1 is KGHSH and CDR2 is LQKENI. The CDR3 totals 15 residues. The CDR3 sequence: CASSPSGTESYEQYF. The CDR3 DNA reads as TGTGCCAGCTCACCGTCCGGGACAGAATCCTACGAGCAGTACTTC.

CDR3 sequence: CASRRPGQGPYEQYF. The CDR3, as DNA: TGTGCCAGCAGAAGGCCGGGACAGGGACCCTACGAGCAGTACTTC. The chain links TRBV28 to TRBJ2-7; 9 positions agree with TRBD1. The CDR3 has 15 residues. V shed 6 bases and J 2 bases; nucleotides not matched to a gene: 8. CDR1 is MDHEN and CDR2 is SYDVKM in the germline V gene. The whole variable domain, remainder taken from reference TRBV28 and TRBJ2-7, is DVKVTQSSRYLVKRTGEKVFLECVQDMDHENMFWYRQDPGLGLRLIYFSYDVKMKEKGDIPEGYSVSREKKERFSLILESASTNQTSMYLCASRRPGQGPYEQYFGPGTRLTVT.

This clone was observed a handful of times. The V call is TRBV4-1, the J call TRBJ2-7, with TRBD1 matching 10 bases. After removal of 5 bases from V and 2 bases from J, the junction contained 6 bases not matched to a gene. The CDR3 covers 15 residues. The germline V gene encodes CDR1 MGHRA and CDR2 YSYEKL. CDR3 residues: CASSIQGQGAYEQYF. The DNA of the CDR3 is TGCGCCAGCAGCATTCAAGGACAGGGGGCCTACGAGCAGTACTTC.

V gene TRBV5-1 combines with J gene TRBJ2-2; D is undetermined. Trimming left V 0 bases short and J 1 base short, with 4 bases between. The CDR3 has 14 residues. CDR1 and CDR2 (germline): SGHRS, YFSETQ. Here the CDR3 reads CASSLAQNTGELFF. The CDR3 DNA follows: TGCGCCAGCAGCTTGGCACAGAACACCGGGGAGCTGTTTTTT.

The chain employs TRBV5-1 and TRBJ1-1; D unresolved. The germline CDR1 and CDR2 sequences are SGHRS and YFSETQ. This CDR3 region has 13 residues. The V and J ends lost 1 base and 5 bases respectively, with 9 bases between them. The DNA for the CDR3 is TGCGCCAGCAGCTTGTACGGGGAGACTGAAGCTTTCTTT. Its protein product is CASSLYGETEAFF.

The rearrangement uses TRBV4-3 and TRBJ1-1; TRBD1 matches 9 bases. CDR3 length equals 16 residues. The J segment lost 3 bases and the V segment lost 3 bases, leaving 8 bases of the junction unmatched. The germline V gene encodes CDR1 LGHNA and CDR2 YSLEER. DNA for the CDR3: TGCGCCAGCAGCCAGGCCTGGGACAGGGAGGACACTGAAGCTTTCTTT. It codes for CASSQAWDREDTEAFF.

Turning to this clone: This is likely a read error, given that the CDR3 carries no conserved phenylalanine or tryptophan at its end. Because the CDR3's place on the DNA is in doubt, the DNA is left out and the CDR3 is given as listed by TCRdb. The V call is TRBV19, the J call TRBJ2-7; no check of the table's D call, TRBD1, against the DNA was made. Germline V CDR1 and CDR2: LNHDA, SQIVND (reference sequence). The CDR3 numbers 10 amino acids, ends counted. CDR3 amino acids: CASSISQGRS.

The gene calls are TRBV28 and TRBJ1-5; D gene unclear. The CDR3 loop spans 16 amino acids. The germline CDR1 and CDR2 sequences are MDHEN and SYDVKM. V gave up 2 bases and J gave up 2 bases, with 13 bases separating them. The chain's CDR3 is CASSLLIGVGNQPQHF. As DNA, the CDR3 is TGTGCCAGCAGTTTACTAATCGGGGTGGGCAATCAGCCCCAGCATTTT.

This chain's CDR3 is CASHKLVHETQYF. CDR3 DNA sequence: TGTGCCAGCCATAAGCTAGTTCACGAGACCCAGTACTTC. This chain joins TRBV2 and TRBJ2-5; D call uncertain. Germline-derived CDR1 and CDR2 are SNHLY and FYNNEI. The germline V and J ends were trimmed by 8 bases and 5 bases, with 15 bases remaining between them. The CDR3 totals 13 residues.

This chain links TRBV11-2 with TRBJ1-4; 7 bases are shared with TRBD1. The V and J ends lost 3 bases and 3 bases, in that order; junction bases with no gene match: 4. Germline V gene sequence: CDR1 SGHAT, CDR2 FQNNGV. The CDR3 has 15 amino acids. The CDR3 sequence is CASSFKGAANEKLFF. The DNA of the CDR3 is TGTGCCAGCAGCTTTAAGGGGGCGGCTAATGAAAAACTGTTTTTT.

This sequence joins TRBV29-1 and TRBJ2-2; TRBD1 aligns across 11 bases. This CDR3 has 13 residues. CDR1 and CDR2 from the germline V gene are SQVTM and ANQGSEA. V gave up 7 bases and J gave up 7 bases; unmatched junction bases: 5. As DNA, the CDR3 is TGCAGCGCCTGGGGACAGGGGGTCGGGGAGCTGTTTTTT. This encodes CSAWGQGVGELFF.

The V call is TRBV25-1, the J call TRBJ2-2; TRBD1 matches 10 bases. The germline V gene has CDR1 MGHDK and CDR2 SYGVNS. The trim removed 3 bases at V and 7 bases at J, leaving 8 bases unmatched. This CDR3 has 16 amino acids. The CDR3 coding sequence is TGTGCCAGCAGTGATTACGCGGGACAGGGGATCGGGGAGCTGTTTTTT. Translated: CASSDYAGQGIGELFF.

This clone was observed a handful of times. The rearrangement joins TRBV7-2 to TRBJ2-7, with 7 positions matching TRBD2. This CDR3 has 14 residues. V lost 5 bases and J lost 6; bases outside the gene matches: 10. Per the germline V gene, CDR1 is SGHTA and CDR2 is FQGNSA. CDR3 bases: TGTGCCAGCAGCCCATCACTAGCTAGCGGCGAGCAGTACTTC. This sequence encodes CASSPSLASGEQYF.

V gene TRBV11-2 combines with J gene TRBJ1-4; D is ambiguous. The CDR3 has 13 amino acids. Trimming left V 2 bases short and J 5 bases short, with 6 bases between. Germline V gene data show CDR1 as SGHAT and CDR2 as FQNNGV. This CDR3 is CASSLFQNEKLFF. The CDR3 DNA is TGTGCCAGCAGCTTATTTCAGAATGAAAAACTGTTTTTT.

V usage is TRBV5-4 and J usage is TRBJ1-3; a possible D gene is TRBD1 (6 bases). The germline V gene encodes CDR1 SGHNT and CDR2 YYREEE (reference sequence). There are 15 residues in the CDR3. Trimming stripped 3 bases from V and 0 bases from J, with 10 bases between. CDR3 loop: CASSSGHRSGNTIYF. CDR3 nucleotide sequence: TGTGCCAGCAGCTCGGGACATCGCTCTGGAAACACCATATATTTT.

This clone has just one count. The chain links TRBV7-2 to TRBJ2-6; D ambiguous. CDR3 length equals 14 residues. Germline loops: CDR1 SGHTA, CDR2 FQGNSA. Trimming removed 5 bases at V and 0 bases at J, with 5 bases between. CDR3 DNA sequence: TGTGCCAGCAGCCCAGACTCTGGGGCCAACGTCCTGACTTTC. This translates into CASSPDSGANVLTF.

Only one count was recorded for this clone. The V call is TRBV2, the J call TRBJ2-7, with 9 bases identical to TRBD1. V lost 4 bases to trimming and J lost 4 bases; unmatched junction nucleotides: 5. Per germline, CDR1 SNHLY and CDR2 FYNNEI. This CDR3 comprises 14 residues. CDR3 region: CASSAGTGIYEQYF. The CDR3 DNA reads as TGTGCCAGCAGTGCTGGGACAGGGATATACGAGCAGTACTTC.

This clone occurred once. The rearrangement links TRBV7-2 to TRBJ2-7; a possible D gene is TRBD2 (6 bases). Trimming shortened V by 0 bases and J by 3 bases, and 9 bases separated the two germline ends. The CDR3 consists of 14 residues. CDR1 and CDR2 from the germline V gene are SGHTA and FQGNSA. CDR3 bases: TGTGCCAGCAGCTTAGCCATAGCGGACTACGAGCAGTACTTC. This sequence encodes CASSLAIADYEQYF.

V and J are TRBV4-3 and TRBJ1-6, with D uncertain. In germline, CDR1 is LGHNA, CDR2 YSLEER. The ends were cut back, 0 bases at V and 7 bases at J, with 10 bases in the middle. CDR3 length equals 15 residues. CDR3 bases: TGCGCCAGCAGCCAAGAGGGAGGCAGAAATTCACCCCTCCACTTT. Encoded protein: CASSQEGGRNSPLHF.

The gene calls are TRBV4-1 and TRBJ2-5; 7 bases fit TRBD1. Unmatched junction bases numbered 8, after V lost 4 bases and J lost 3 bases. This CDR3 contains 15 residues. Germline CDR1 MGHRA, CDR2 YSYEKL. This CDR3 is CASSRWDSAEETQYF. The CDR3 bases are TGCGCCAGCAGCCGTTGGGACAGCGCGGAAGAGACCCAGTACTTC.

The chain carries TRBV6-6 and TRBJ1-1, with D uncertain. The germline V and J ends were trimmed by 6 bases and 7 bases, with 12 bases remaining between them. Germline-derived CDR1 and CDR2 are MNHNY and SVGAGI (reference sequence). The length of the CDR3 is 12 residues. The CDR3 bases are TGTGCCAGCAGCCCCTCGGGAGGTGAAGCTTTCTTT. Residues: CASSPSGGEAFF.

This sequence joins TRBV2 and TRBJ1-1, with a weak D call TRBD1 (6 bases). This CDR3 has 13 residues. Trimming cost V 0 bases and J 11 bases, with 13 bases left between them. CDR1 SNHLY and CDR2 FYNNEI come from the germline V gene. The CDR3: CASSEATGGGAFF. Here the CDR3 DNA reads TGTGCCAGCAGTGAAGCGACGGGGGGCGGTGCTTTCTTT.

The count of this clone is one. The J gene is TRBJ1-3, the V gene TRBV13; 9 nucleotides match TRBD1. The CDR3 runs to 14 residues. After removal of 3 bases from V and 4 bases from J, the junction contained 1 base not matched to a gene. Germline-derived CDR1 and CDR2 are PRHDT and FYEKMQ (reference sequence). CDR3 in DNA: TGTGCCAGCAGCTTTGGGACAGGGGGAAACACCATATATTTT. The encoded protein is CASSFGTGGNTIYF.

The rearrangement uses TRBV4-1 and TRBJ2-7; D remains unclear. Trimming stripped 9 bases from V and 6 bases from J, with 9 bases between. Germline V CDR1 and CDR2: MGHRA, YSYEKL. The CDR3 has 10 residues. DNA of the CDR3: TGCGCCAGTGTCGGTCTCGAGCAGTACTTC. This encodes CASVGLEQYF.

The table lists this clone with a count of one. CDR3 sequence: CASSSGTGQEKLFF. The CDR3 DNA reads as TGTGCCAGCAGCTCCGGGACAGGGCAAGAAAAACTGTTTTTT. This sequence joins TRBV5-5 and TRBJ1-4; 9 bases are a match to TRBD1. The CDR3 contains 14 residues. Germline lookup yields CDR1 SGHKS and CDR2 YYEKEE (reference sequence). V lost 3 bases and J lost 8; bases outside the gene matches: 5. Full variable domain (rest looked up from reference TRBV5-5 and TRBJ1-4): DAGVTQSPTHLIKTRGQQVTLRCSPISGHKSVSWYQQVLGQGPQFIFQYYEKEERGRGNFPDRFSARQFPNYSSELNVNALLLGDSALYLCASSSGTGQEKLFFGSGTQLSVL.

The CDR3 loop is CASSPRDRGTGTGELFF. CDR3 bases: TGTGCCAGCAGCCCTAGGGACAGGGGGACGGGCACCGGGGAGCTGTTTTTT. The chain carries TRBV5-4 and TRBJ2-2; TRBD1 matches at 11 bases. This CDR3 is 17 amino acids long. Losses at the gene ends were 4 bases for V and 4 bases for J; bases not matched to a gene: 9. Per germline, CDR1 SGHNT and CDR2 YYREEE (reference sequence).